Sequencing of this T cell receptor (beta chain) was carried out in a study of T-cell reconstitution after alpha-beta-depleted transplantation in children. This clonotype was picked up many times. Preparing the TCRbeta library involved the use of unique molecular identifiers. Using its own MiXCR run on the PCR reads, TCRdb lists one record per CDR3 protein. The sample lists some 500,000 distinct CDR3 sequences, 30% to 35% occurring once. Per the germline V gene, CDR1 is DFQATT and CDR2 is SNEGSKA (reference sequence). The V gene end was trimmed by 1 base and the J gene end by 12 bases; junction bases not matched to a gene: 8. There are 12 residues in the CDR3.

Material: PBMCs from the stem cell graft donor, obtained from the stem cell graft. This TCR came from a human donor who donated a stem cell graft to a child with aplastic anemia. The J gene is TRBJ1-2, the V gene TRBV20-1; 7 positions match TRBD1. DNA of the CDR3: TGCAGTGCTAGAGGTGGGACAGAATTAAACACCTTC. It is translated as CSARGGTELNTF.